This T cell receptor beta chain originates from a study of T-cell memory formation after mild COVID-19. Germline V gene lookup returns CDR1 SGHTA and CDR2 FQGNSA. Trimming took 4 bases from V and 8 from J, leaving 21 bases between them. The CDR3 runs to 16 residues. A single record per CDR3 protein comes from TCRdb applying MiXCR to the 5' RACE reads. The profile shows about 560,000 distinct CDR3 sequences, about 20% of them singletons. Notes on this clonotype: Its specificity is unknown.

Study-level results: Several responding clones turned up in pre-infection memory, indicating that cross-reactive memory may have taken part. Day 15 to 85 contractors were CD4/CD8 balanced; later expanders leaned CD4+. SARS-CoV-2 specificity was not confirmed for second-wave clones peaking on day 37.

The TCR sequence derives from an adult woman who had mild COVID-19 (a few samples of this study predate the infection). Cell type and time point are not known. The chain combines TRBV7-2 with TRBJ2-1; D is perhaps TRBD1 (5 bases). Sequenced input: PBMCs or a T cell subset sorted from them (not recorded which). CDR3: CASSSTQGGPRDEQFF. The DNA of the CDR3 is TGTGCCAGCAGCTCCACCCAGGGCGGCCCCAGGGATGAGCAGTTCTTC.